These 3 T cell receptor beta chains were all obtained from the same sample, sequenced in a study of cytomegalovirus exposure and HLA in healthy donors. The primer mix had 60 Vbeta and 13 Jbeta primers. Sequencing used immunoSEQ multiplex PCR; TCRdb keeps in-frame clones, though not all of them. The table shows tens of thousands of clones, with approximately 83% occurring only once. Specimen: PBMCs. Source of these receptors: a female donor in good health and CMV-seronegative.

The chain has TRBV6-1 and TRBJ2-3; D unresolved. Germline values: CDR1 MNHNS, CDR2 SASEGT. Trimming removed 3 bases at V and 2 bases at J, with 9 bases between. CDR3 length equals 14 residues. The CDR3 loop is CASSDRWVTDTQYF. CDR3 sequence (DNA): TGTGCCAGCAGTGACAGGTGGGTCACAGATACGCAGTATTTT.

The chain links TRBV7-2 to TRBJ1-2; D perhaps matches TRBD1 (5 bases). Deletions cut 1 base from V and 4 bases from J, with 13 bases between. The CDR3 totals 15 residues. Germline V gene data show CDR1 as SGHTA and CDR2 as FQGNSA. The CDR3 here is CASSLGGTGLYGYTF. As DNA, the CDR3 is TGTGCCAGCAGCTTAGGGGGGACGGGACTCTATGGCTACACCTTC.

This rearrangement joins TRBV5-6 to TRBJ1-1; a possible D gene is TRBD1 (5 bases). Germline lookup yields CDR1 SGHDT and CDR2 YYEEEE. This CDR3 contains 14 residues. V was cut by 3 bases and J by 6 bases, with 15 bases left in between. CDR3 nucleotides: TGTGCCAGCAGCTCCAGGGATCGCGGGGCTGAAGCTTTCTTT. As protein: CASSSRDRGAEAFF. Full variable domain (remainder filled in from reference TRBV5-6 and TRBJ1-1): DAGVTQSPTHLIKTRGQQVTLRCSPKSGHDTVSWYQQALGQGPQFIFQYYEEEERQRGNFPDRFSGHQFPNYSSELNVNALLLGDSALYLCASSSRDRGAEAFFGQGTRLTVV.